What follows are 23 T cell receptor beta chains derived from one specimen sequenced in a study of T cells in Graves' hyperthyroidism and ophthalmopathy. The TCR beta CDR3 regions underwent amplification using RNA transcripts as the source. The primer set for the first-round RT-PCR of the TCR CDR3 was HTBI. TCRdb re-analysed the multiplex PCR reads in MiXCR, keeping a single row per CDR3 protein. The sample gives roughly 510,000 distinct CDR3 sequences, about 45% of which show up once; 35% to 50% is in the top ten. Sequencing input: peripheral blood or thyroid tissue (not recorded which). These receptors were collected from an adult woman with Graves' disease, either hyperthyroidism or ophthalmopathy (not recorded which).

V gene TRBV27 combines with J gene TRBJ2-7; D is unresolved. In germline, CDR1 is MNHEY, CDR2 SMNVEV (reference sequence). The CDR3 consists of 14 residues. Trimming took off 8 bases at V and 0 bases at J, with 14 bases between the two ends. The CDR3 loop reads CASPSACTSYEQYF. Here the CDR3 DNA reads TGTGCCAGCCCCTCGGCTTGCACCTCCTACGAGCAGTACTTC.

Only a few counts were recorded for this clonotype. This rearrangement joins TRBV7-9 to TRBJ1-5, with 10 nucleotides matching TRBD1. The CDR3 runs 14 residues. Germline V gene sequence: CDR1 SEHNR, CDR2 FQNEAQ (reference sequence). V was pared by 5 bases and J by 8 bases, with 6 bases of the junction left unmatched. DNA of the CDR3: TGTGCCAGCAGCCACCGGGACAGGGGTGAGCCCCAGCATTTT. Amino acids: CASSHRDRGEPQHF.

The chain employs TRBV29-1 and TRBJ1-6; unclear D gene. The CDR3 loop spans 13 amino acids. Per the germline V gene, CDR1 is SQVTM and CDR2 is ANQGSEA. Trimming shortened V by 5 bases and J by 10 bases, and 15 bases separated the two germline ends. The CDR3 is CSVIWRPGSPLHF. As DNA, the CDR3 is TGCAGCGTTATCTGGCGGCCTGGGTCACCCCTCCACTTT.

As to this clonotype: A much larger clone differs from this one at a single base, so this may be a read error. The chain employs TRBV6-2 or TRBV6-3 and TRBJ2-2; D is ambiguous. V lost 1 base to trimming and J lost 7 bases, with 7 bases between them. This CDR3 is built from 13 residues. The germline V gene encodes CDR1 MNHEY and CDR2 SVGEGT. The CDR3 loop reads CASSYLGNGELFF. Written as DNA, the CDR3 is TGTGCCAGCAGTTACTTGGGGAACGGGGAGCTGTTTTTT.

V and J are TRBV10-3 and TRBJ1-2; D remains ambiguous. Germline V gives CDR1 ENHRY, CDR2 SYGVKD. The CDR3 has 14 residues. Deletions cut 3 bases from V and 8 bases from J, with 16 bases between. The CDR3: CAISDRSQSDGYTF. CDR3 bases: TGTGCCATCAGTGATCGGAGTCAATCGGACGGCTACACCTTC.

About this clonotype: One end of the junction is discordant with germline, which a read error may explain. The genes are TRBV5-1 and TRBJ1-2; no reliable D call. CDR1 is SGHRS and CDR2 is YFSETQ in the germline V gene. The CDR3 is 14 residues long. CDR3 amino acids: CASSLETPNYGYTF. In nucleotides, the CDR3 is TGCGCCAGCAGTTTGGAAACCCCTAACTATGGCTACACCTTC.

There are many counts of this clonotype. The chain is built from TRBV7-9 and TRBJ1-1, with D hard to call. The ends were cut back, 5 bases at V and 1 base at J, with 11 bases in the middle. Germline CDR1 is SEHNR and CDR2 is FQNEAQ (reference sequence). The CDR3 totals 14 residues. This CDR3 is CASSTDLPNTEAFF. DNA for the CDR3: TGTGCCAGCAGCACGGACCTCCCGAACACTGAAGCTTTCTTT.

There are many counts of this clonotype. The V gene is TRBV6-1, the J gene TRBJ1-2, with D possibly TRBD1 on 6 matching bases. This CDR3 contains 13 residues. V lost 2 bases and J 5 bases, leaving 9 bases between the germline ends. Germline V gives CDR1 MNHNS, CDR2 SASEGT. The CDR3 DNA reads as TGTGCCAGCAGTGAACAGGGGCGGTATGGCTACACCTTC. It codes for CASSEQGRYGYTF.

The rearrangement links TRBV4-2 to TRBJ2-7, with D unclear. This CDR3 spans 13 amino acids. Trimming removed 0 bases at V and 7 bases at J, with 10 bases between. CDR1 is LGHNA, CDR2 YNFKEQ, per germline. The CDR3 DNA sequence: TGTGCCAGCAGCCAAGATAGGAGTCGAGAGCAGTACTTC. This sequence encodes CASSQDRSREQYF.

This clonotype has a single count. A much larger clone sits a single nucleotide away, making a read error possible. V usage is TRBV14 and J usage is TRBJ2-2, with a tentative D call TRBD1 (5 bases). CDR1 and CDR2 (germline): SGHDN, FVKESK. This CDR3 is 16 amino acids long. The V end lost 4 bases, the J end lost 6 bases, and 18 bases lay between the germline ends. Written as DNA, the CDR3 is TGTGCCAGCAGCCGCGACAGTAGGGGAAGGGCCGGGGAGCTGTTTTTT. It codes for CASSRDSRGRAGELFF.

The rearrangement uses TRBV19 and TRBJ1-2, with D possibly matching TRBD1 (5 bases). Trimming took 5 bases from V and 2 from J, leaving 12 bases between them. This CDR3 region has 14 residues. Germline CDR1 reads LNHDA; CDR2 reads SQIVND (reference sequence). This CDR3 reads CASSLGTRNYGYTF. The CDR3 DNA reads TGTGCCAGTAGTCTCGGGACGCGAAACTATGGCTACACCTTC.

This clonotype was observed many times. As DNA, the CDR3 is TGTGCCAGCAGCGCCAATTCAGGGTATCGGGACGAGCAGTACTTC. Translation gives CASSANSGYRDEQYF. This chain connects TRBV9 to TRBJ2-7; maybe TRBD1 (5 bases). Germline CDR1 SGDLS, CDR2 YYNGEE. CDR3 length equals 15 residues. V was shortened by 3 bases and J by 5 bases, with 18 bases between the two germline ends. Based on the CDR3 plus reference TRBV9 and TRBJ2-7, the full variable domain is DSGVTQTPKHLITATGQRVTLRCSPRSGDLSVYWYQQSLDQGLQFLIQYYNGEERAKGNILERFSAQQFPDLHSELNLSSLELGDSALYFCASSANSGYRDEQYFGPGTRLTVT.

The CDR3: CASSQETGRVTNEKLFF. In DNA form, the CDR3 reads TGCGCCAGCAGCCAAGAGACAGGGCGCGTAACTAATGAAAAACTGTTTTTT. The rearrangement links TRBV4-1 to TRBJ1-4, with 7 bases matching TRBD1. The V gene's germline CDR1 is MGHRA and CDR2 YSYEKL. V dropped 0 bases and J dropped 1; count of bases not matched to a gene: 5. The CDR3 contains 17 residues.

V is TRBV25-1 and J is TRBJ2-5; no clear D. The V and J ends lost 6 bases and 4 bases respectively, with 15 bases between them. CDR1 MGHDK and CDR2 SYGVNS come from the germline V gene. The CDR3 has 14 residues. The CDR3 spells CASSSRPQGETQYF. CDR3 bases: TGTGCCAGCAGCTCTCGGCCCCAAGGAGAGACCCAGTACTTC. Looking up the rest from reference TRBV25-1 and TRBJ2-5 gives the full variable domain: EADIYQTPRYLVIGTGKKITLECSQTMGHDKMYWYQQDPGMELHLIHYSYGVNSTEKGDLSSESTVSRIRTEHFPLTLESARPSHTSQYLCASSSRPQGETQYFGPGTRLLVL.

The V call is TRBV20-1, the J call TRBJ1-2; D is ambiguous. The CDR3 runs to 11 residues. V was pared by 6 bases and J by 10 bases, with 15 bases between. CDR1 and CDR2 from the germline V gene are DFQATT and SNEGSKA (reference sequence). CDR3 DNA: TGCAGTGCGAGGGAAACGGCGACCTACACCTTC. Translated: CSARETATYTF.

The chain combines TRBV9 with TRBJ1-5; no definite D call. The CDR3 is 14 amino acids. Trimming removed 5 bases at V and 0 bases at J, with 9 bases between. The germline V gene has CDR1 SGDLS and CDR2 YYNGEE. The CDR3: CASSISYSNQPQHF. The CDR3 DNA follows: TGTGCCAGCAGTATTAGCTATAGCAATCAGCCCCAGCATTTT. Together with reference TRBV9 and TRBJ1-5, the CDR3 gives the full variable domain: DSGVTQTPKHLITATGQRVTLRCSPRSGDLSVYWYQQSLDQGLQFLIQYYNGEERAKGNILERFSAQQFPDLHSELNLSSLELGDSALYFCASSISYSNQPQHFGDGTRLSIL.

V usage is TRBV7-3 and J usage is TRBJ2-7; TRBD1 matches at 7 bases. The germline V gene encodes CDR1 SGHTA and CDR2 FQGTGA. V trimming: 2 bases; J trimming: 5 bases; junction bases outside the gene matches: 6. CDR3 length equals 14 residues. This CDR3 is CASSLAGQGDEQYF. CDR3 nucleotide sequence: TGTGCCAGCAGCTTAGCCGGGCAGGGGGACGAGCAGTACTTC.

This clonotype was seen only once. This chain connects TRBV29-1 to TRBJ2-7, with D possibly matching TRBD1 (5 bases). The ends were cut back, 8 bases at V and 1 base at J, with 12 bases in the middle. CDR1 is SQVTM, CDR2 ANQGSEA, per germline. The CDR3 is made up of 12 amino acids. Here the CDR3 DNA reads TGCAGCTATGGAGACAGTTCCTACGAGCAGTACTTC. Translated, it gives CSYGDSSYEQYF.

The genes are TRBV5-1 and TRBJ1-2; no firm D call. Germline V gene lookup returns CDR1 SGHRS and CDR2 YFSETQ. The V and J ends lost 3 bases and 8 bases respectively, with 11 bases between them. The CDR3 sequence is 12 residues long. The CDR3 sequence is CASSSRPGGYTF. The CDR3 coding sequence is TGCGCCAGCAGCTCGCGGCCCGGCGGCTACACCTTC.

Regarding this clonotype: This could be a read error, since a much larger clone is one nucleotide away. This rearrangement joins TRBV6-1 to TRBJ1-5; D might be TRBD1 (6 bases). CDR3 size: 16 residues. V lost 6 bases and J 9 bases, leaving 24 bases between the germline ends. Germline CDR1 reads MNHNS; CDR2 reads SASEGT. The CDR3 DNA sequence: TGTGCCAGCAGACCGGGGGGGGCCCCGTCGGGGTGGCCCCAGCATTTT. It yields the protein CASRPGGAPSGWPQHF.

The chain couples TRBV12-3 or TRBV12-4 to TRBJ1-2; D unresolved. The CDR3 is made up of 15 amino acids. The germline V and J ends were trimmed by 5 bases and 7 bases, with 20 bases remaining between them. CDR3 sequence: CASSPNTSGRRGYTF. The CDR3 DNA sequence: TGTGCCAGCAGTCCAAACACTAGCGGGAGGCGTGGCTACACCTTC.

With regard to this clonotype: An end of the junction differs from the germline gene, which may be a read error. The V call is TRBV7-3, the J call TRBJ1-1; D is unresolved. Germline-derived CDR1 and CDR2 are SGHTA and FQGTGA. The CDR3 sequence is 13 residues long. CDR3: CASSLDWNAEAFF. Here the CDR3 DNA reads TGTGCCAGCAGCCTCGACTGGAACGCTGAAGCTTTCTTT.

This chain uses TRBV10-1 with TRBJ1-1; D may be TRBD1 (5 bases). V lost 0 bases, J lost 5 bases, and 10 bases lay in between. Germline assignment: CDR1 WNHNN and CDR2 SYGVQD (reference sequence). The CDR3 loop spans 14 amino acids. The CDR3 loop is CASSESRGWTEAFF. The CDR3 nucleotides read TGCGCCAGCAGTGAGTCCCGGGGGTGGACTGAAGCTTTCTTT.